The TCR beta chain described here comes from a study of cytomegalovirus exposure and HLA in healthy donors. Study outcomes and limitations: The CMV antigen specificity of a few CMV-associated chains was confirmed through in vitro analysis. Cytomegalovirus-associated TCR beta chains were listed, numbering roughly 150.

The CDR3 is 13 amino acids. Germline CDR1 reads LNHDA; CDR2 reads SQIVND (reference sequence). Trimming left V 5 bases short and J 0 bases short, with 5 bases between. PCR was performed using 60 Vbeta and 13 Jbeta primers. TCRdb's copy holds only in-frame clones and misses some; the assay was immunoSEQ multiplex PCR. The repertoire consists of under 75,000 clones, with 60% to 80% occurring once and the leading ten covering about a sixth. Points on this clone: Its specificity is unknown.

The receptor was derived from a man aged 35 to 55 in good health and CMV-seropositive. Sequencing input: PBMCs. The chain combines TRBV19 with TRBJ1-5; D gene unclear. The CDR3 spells CASSPYSNQPQHF. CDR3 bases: TGTGCCAGTAGTCCCTATAGCAATCAGCCCCAGCATTTT.